This passage covers 11 T cell receptor beta chains from one sample sequenced in a study of cytomegalovirus exposure and HLA in healthy donors (dated by TCRdb to the late 2010s). Receptor amplification or capture employed the immunoSEQ multiplex PCR assay. For the multiplex PCR, a mixture combining 60 forward primers for TCR Vbeta segments and 13 reverse primers for TCR Jbeta segments was used. The table was pulled from immuneACCESS by TCRdb, which kept in-frame rearrangements only. Such tables lose some clones; where checked, under half of the loss comes from unresolved V genes, and the rest has no known cause. This sample's table contains approximately 170,000 clones. The ten biggest clones cover 0.79% of the sample. The sequenced sample was PBMCs. The receptors originated from a woman younger than 35 in good health and CMV-seropositive.

The chain recombines TRBV11-3 with TRBJ2-7, with 12 bases lining up with TRBD1. V lost 5 bases, J lost 5 bases, and 4 bases stayed unmatched. Germline CDR1 is SGHNT and CDR2 is YENEEA. The CDR3 spans 14 residues. DNA of the CDR3: TGTGCCAGCAGCCCGGGACAGGGGGCCCACGAGCAGTACTTC. Protein sequence: CASSPGQGAHEQYF.

The V call is TRBV2, the J call TRBJ2-7, with D perhaps matching TRBD1 (6 bases). The V gene's germline CDR1 is SNHLY and CDR2 FYNNEI. Trimming removed 6 bases from V and 2 bases from J, with 11 bases in between. The CDR3 loop spans 13 amino acids. CDR3 in DNA: TGTGCCAGCAGCCGGGACAAAGCCTACGAGCAGTACTTC. Protein product: CASSRDKAYEQYF.

This chain connects TRBV5-4 to TRBJ2-5; D unclear. V dropped 0 bases and J dropped 0 bases, with 18 bases sitting between them. This CDR3 contains 18 residues. Germline V gives CDR1 SGHNT, CDR2 YYREEE (reference sequence). CDR3 residues: CASSLVLVYPTHQETQYF. The CDR3 nucleotides read TGTGCCAGCAGCTTGGTTCTAGTTTACCCCACACACCAAGAGACCCAGTACTTC.

This rearrangement joins TRBV5-1 to TRBJ2-3; 8 nucleotides line up with TRBD2. The germline gives CDR1 SGHRS, CDR2 YFSETQ. V was clipped by 0 bases and J by 1 base; unmatched bases: 4. This CDR3 has 16 residues. CDR3 region: CASSLEGTSGTDTQYF. CDR3 DNA sequence: TGCGCCAGCAGCTTGGAAGGGACTAGTGGCACAGATACGCAGTATTTT.

The genes are TRBV21-1 and TRBJ1-3. TRBV21-1 is termed a pseudogene. CDR3 length: 17 amino acids. The CDR3 DNA sequence: TGTGCCAGCAGCAAAGGGCCGGGGGGCCTCTCTGGAAACACCATATATTTT. Its translation is CASSKGPGGLSGNTIYF.

The chain uses TRBV6-5 and TRBJ2-7, with 8 bases that match TRBD1. The germline V gene has CDR1 MNHEY and CDR2 SVGAGI. The CDR3 consists of 11 residues. The V gene end was trimmed by 8 bases and the J gene end by 5 bases; junction bases not matched to a gene: 2. The CDR3 DNA reads as TGTGCCAGCCGGACAGGGAACGAGCAGTACTTC. Translation: CASRTGNEQYF.

The rearrangement joins TRBV7-9 to TRBJ2-1, with D unclear. Germline CDR1 is SEHNR and CDR2 is FQNEAQ (reference sequence). The CDR3 extends over 12 amino acids. Trimming cost V 1 base and J 6 bases, with 4 bases left between them. CDR3 nucleotide sequence: TGTGCCAGCAGCTTAGGGCTCAATGAGCAGTTCTTC. Translated, it gives CASSLGLNEQFF.

V and J are TRBV5-1 and TRBJ2-4; TRBD2 aligns across 7 bases. V lost 0 bases to trimming and J lost 0 bases; unmatched junction nucleotides: 12. CDR1 and CDR2 from the germline V gene are SGHRS and YFSETQ. The CDR3 runs 19 residues. Written as DNA, the CDR3 is TGCGCCAGCAGCTTGGCAACCTGGGAGCGGGACCTAGCCAAAAACATTCAGTACTTC. Encoded protein: CASSLATWERDLAKNIQYF.

The chain employs TRBV4-1 and TRBJ2-7, with 8 bases aligning to TRBD2. Germline CDR1 reads MGHRA; CDR2 reads YSYEKL. This CDR3 comprises 14 residues. Germline trimming cut 0 bases from V and 3 bases from J; bases unmatched to any gene: 1. CDR3 sequence (DNA): TGCGCCAGCAGCCAAGAGCTAGCGGGCTACGAGCAGTACTTC. Protein product: CASSQELAGYEQYF.

The chain recombines TRBV5-4 with TRBJ2-1; 10 positions match TRBD2. J lost 9 bases, V lost 0 bases, and 15 bases had no gene match. The CDR3 sequence is 18 residues long. CDR1 and CDR2 from the germline V gene are SGHNT and YYREEE (reference sequence). The chain's CDR3 is CASSLGLGAGGGEGEQFF. The CDR3 coding sequence is TGTGCCAGCAGCTTGGGGCTTGGAGCGGGGGGGGGAGAGGGTGAGCAGTTCTTC.

The gene calls are TRBV5-1 and TRBJ1-2, with 7 bases that match TRBD1. V shed 3 bases, J shed 6 bases, and the junction held 8 bases outside the gene matches. Per germline, CDR1 SGHRS and CDR2 YFSETQ. The CDR3 totals 14 residues. The CDR3 coding sequence is TGCGCCAGCAGCTACCGACAGGGAGAGGATGGCTACACCTTC. It encodes CASSYRQGEDGYTF.